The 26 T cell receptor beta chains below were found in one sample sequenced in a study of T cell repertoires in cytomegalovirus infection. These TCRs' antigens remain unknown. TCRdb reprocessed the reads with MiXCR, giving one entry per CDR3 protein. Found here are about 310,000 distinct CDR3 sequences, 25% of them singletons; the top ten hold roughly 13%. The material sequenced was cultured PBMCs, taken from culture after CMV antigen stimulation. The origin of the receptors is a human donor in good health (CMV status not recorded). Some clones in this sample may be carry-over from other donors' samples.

The CDR3 DNA reads TGCAGTGCTACCCAGGGGTCTAGCACAGATACGCAGTATTTT. Translated: CSATQGSSTDTQYF. V and J are TRBV20-1 and TRBJ2-3; tentatively, D is TRBD1 (6 bases). Germline lookup yields CDR1 DFQATT and CDR2 SNEGSKA (reference sequence). The V and J ends lost 4 bases and 0 bases respectively, with 11 bases between them. CDR3 size: 14 residues.

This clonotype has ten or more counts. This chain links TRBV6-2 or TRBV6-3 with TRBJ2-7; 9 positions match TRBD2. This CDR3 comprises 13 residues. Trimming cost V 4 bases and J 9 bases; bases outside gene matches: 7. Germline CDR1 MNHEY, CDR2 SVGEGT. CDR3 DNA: TGTGCCAGCAGTTTGGCTAGCGGGAATGTGCAGTACTTC. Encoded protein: CASSLASGNVQYF.

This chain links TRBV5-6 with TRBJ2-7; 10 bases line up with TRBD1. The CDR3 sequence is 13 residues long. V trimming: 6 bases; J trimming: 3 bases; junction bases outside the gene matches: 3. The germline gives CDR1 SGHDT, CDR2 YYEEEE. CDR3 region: CASKRTGGYEQYF. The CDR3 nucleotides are TGTGCCAGCAAAAGGACAGGGGGCTACGAGCAGTACTTC.

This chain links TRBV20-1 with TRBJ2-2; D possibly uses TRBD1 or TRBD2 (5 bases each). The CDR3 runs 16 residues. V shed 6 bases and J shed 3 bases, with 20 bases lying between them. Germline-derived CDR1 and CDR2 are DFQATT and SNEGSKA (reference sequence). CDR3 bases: TGCAGTGCCAACGGGGCGGCAACGTACGACACCGGGGAGCTGTTTTTT. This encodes CSANGAATYDTGELFF.

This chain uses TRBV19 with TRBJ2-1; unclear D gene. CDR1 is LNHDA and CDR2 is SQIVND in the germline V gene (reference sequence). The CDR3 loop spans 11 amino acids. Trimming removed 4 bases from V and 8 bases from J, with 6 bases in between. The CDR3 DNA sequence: TGTGCCAGTAGTACGCGCGATGAGCAGTTCTTC. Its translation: CASSTRDEQFF.

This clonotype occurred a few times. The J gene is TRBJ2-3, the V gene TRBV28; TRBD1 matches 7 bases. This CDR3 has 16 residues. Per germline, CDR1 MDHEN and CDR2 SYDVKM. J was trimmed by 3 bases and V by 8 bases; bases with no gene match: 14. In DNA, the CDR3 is TGTGCCAGCGTCCCGTTCAAAGGGGGCAGGACAGATACGCAGTATTTT. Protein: CASVPFKGGRTDTQYF.

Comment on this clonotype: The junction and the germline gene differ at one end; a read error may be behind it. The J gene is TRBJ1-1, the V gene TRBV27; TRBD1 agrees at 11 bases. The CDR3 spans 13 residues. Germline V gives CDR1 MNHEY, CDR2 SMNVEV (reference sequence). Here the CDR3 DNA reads TGTGCCAGCAGTCCTCAATTTTCCGGACAGGGGGCCTTT. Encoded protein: CASSPQFSGQGAF.

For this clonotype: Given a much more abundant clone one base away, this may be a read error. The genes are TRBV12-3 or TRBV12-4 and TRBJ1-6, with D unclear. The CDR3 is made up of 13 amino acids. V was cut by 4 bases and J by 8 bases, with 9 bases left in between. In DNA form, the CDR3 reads TGTGCCAGCAGTTACCTTGGGGATTCACCCCTCCACTTT. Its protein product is CASSYLGDSPLHF.

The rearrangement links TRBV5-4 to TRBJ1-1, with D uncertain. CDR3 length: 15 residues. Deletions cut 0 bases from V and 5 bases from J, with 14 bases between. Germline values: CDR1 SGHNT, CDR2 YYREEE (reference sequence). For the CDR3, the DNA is TGTGCCAGCAGCTTGGAGACGGCGAGGGAAACTGAAGCTTTCTTT. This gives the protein CASSLETARETEAFF.

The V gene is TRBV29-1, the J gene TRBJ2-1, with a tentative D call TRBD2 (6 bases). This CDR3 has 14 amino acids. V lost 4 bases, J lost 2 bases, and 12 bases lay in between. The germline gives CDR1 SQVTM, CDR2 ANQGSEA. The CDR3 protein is CSVVRGTAYNEQFF. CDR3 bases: TGCAGCGTTGTTCGCGGGACCGCCTACAATGAGCAGTTCTTC.

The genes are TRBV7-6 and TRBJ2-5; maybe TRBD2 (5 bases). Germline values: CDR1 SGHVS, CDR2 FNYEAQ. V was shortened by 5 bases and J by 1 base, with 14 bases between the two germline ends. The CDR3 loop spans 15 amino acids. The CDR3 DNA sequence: TGTGCCAGCAGCGAGGGTGGCCGGCTCCAAGAGACCCAGTACTTC. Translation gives CASSEGGRLQETQYF.

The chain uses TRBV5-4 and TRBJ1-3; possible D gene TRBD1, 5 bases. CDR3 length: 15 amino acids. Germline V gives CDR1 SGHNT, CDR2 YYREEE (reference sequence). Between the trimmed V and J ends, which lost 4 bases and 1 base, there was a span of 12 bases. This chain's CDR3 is CASSTGGMSGNTIYF. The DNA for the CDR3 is TGTGCCAGCAGCACCGGGGGGATGTCTGGAAACACCATATATTTT.

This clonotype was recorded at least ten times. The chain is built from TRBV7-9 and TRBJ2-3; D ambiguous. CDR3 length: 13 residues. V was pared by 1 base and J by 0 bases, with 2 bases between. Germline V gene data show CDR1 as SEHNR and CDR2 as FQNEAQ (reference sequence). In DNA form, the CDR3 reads TGTGCCAGCAGCTTAGGCAGCACAGATACGCAGTATTTT. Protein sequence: CASSLGSTDTQYF.

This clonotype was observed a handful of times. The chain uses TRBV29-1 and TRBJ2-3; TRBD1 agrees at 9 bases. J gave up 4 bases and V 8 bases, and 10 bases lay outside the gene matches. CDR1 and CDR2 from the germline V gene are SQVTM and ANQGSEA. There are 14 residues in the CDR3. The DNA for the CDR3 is TGCAGCCCAGCCGGGACAGGGATCTCAGATACGCAGTATTTT. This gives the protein CSPAGTGISDTQYF.

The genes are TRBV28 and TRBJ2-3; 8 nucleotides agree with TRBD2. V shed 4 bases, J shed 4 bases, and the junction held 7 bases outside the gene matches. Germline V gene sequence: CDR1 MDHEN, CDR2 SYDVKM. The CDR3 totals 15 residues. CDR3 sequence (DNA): TGTGCCAGCAGTTCGGGACTAGTCAATGCAGATACGCAGTATTTT. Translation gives CASSSGLVNADTQYF. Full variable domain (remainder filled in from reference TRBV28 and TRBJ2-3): DVKVTQSSRYLVKRTGEKVFLECVQDMDHENMFWYRQDPGLGLRLIYFSYDVKMKEKGDIPEGYSVSREKKERFSLILESASTNQTSMYLCASSSGLVNADTQYFGPGTRLTVL.

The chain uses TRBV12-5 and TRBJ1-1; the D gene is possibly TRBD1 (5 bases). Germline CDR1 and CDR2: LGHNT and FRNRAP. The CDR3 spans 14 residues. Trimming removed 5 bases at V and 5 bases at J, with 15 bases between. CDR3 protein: CASGAGTLGTEAFF. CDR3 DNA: TGTGCTAGTGGTGCCGGGACCCTCGGGACTGAAGCTTTCTTT.

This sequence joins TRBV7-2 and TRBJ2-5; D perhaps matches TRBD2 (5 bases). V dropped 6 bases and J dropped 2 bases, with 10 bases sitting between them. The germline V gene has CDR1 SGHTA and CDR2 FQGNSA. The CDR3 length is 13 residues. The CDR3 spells CASRREPQETQYF. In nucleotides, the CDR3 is TGTGCCAGCAGAAGGGAGCCTCAAGAGACCCAGTACTTC.

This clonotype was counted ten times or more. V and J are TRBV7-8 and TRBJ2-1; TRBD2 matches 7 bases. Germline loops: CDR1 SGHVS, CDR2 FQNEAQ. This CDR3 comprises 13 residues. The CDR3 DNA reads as TGTGCGAGTGGCGGGAGAGCCTACAATGAGCAGTTCTTC. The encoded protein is CASGGRAYNEQFF.

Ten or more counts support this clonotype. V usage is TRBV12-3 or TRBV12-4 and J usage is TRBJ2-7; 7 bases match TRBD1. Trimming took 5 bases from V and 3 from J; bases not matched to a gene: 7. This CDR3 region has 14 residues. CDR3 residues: CASSARDRVYEQYF. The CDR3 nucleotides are TGTGCCAGCAGTGCACGGGACAGAGTCTACGAGCAGTACTTC.

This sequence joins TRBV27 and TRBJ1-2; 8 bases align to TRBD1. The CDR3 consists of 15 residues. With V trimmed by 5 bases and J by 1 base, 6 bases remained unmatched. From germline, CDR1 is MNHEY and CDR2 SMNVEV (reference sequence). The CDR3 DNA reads TGTGCCAGCAGTCCAGGACAGGGCTATAACTATGGCTACACCTTC. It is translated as CASSPGQGYNYGYTF.

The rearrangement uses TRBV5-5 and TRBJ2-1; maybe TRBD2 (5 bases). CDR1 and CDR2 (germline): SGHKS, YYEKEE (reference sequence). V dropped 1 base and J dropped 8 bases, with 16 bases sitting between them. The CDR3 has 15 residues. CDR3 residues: CASSLIGRGADEQFF. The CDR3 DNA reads TGTGCCAGCAGCTTGATAGGACGGGGTGCGGATGAGCAGTTCTTC.

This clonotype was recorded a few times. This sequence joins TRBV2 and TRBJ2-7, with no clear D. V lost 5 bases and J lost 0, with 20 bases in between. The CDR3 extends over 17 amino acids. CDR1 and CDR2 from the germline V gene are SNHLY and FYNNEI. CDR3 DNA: TGTGCCAGCAGTTATCCCACGACCGAAGCCCTCTCCTACGAGCAGTACTTC. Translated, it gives CASSYPTTEALSYEQYF. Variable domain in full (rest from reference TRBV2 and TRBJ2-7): EPEVTQTPSHQVTQMGQEVILRCVPISNHLYFYWYRQILGQKVEFLVSFYNNEISEKSEIFDDQFSVERPDGSNFTLKIRSTKLEDSAMYFCASSYPTTEALSYEQYFGPGTRLTVT.

The CDR3 nucleotides read TGTGCCAGCAGGCGGGACACCGCCTACGAGCAGTACTTC. Its translation is CASRRDTAYEQYF. This sequence joins TRBV14 and TRBJ2-7, with D perhaps given as TRBD1 or TRBD2 (6 bases each). The CDR3 contains 13 residues. Germline V gene lookup returns CDR1 SGHDN and CDR2 FVKESK. The germline V and J ends were trimmed by 6 bases and 2 bases, with 11 bases remaining between them. Using reference TRBV14 and TRBJ2-7 for the parts outside the CDR3, the full variable domain is EAGVTQFPSHSVIEKGQTVTLRCDPISGHDNLYWYRRVMGKEIKFLLHFVKESKQDESGMPNNRFLAERTGGTYSTLKVQPAELEDSGVYFCASRRDTAYEQYFGPGTRLTVT.

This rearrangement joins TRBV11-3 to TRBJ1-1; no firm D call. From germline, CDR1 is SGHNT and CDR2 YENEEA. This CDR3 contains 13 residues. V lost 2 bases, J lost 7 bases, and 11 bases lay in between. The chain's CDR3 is CASSLLRPIEAFF. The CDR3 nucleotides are TGTGCCAGCAGCTTATTGAGACCGATTGAAGCTTTCTTT.

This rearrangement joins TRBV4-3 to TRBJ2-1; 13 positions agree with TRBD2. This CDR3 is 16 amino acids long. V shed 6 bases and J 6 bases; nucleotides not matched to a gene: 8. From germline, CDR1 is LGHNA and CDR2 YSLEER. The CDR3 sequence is CASSPAGTSGINEQFF. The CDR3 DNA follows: TGCGCCAGCAGTCCAGCCGGGACTAGCGGGATCAATGAGCAGTTCTTC.

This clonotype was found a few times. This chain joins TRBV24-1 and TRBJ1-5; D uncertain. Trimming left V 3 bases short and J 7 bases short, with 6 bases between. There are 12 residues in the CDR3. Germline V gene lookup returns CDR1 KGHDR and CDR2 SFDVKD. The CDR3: CATSDGLQPQHF. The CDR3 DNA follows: TGTGCCACCAGTGATGGTCTCCAGCCCCAGCATTTT.